A selection of T cell receptor beta chains follows, all from one sample in a study of blood T cell repertoires in COVID-19. Repertoires were generated with immunoSEQ multiplex PCR, while TCRdb's copy carries only in-frame clones and drops some. The table lists about 210,000 clones, approximately 80% of them singletons. The sequencing sample was made of peripheral blood. These receptors all come from a woman of 80 years or more with COVID-19, enrolled during active disease. CDR3s include the opening cysteine and the closing phenylalanine or tryptophan. The order of the fields is clone size, D gene, J gene, V gene, CDR3 protein, CDR3 DNA. D genes are given only for firm matches. The listing skips clone size in some rows; elsewhere it reads once, few, many or a size class.

size: NA
D: NA
J: TRBJ1-2
V: TRBV14
CDR3: CASSQGDLSIYTF
DNA: TGTGCCAGCAGCCAGGGGGACTTAAGTATCTACACCTTC

size: NA
D: NA
J: TRBJ2-1
V: TRBV15
CDR3: CATSTDLSYNEQFF
DNA: TGTGCCACCAGCACAGACTTATCCTACAATGAGCAGTTCTTC

size: NA
D: TRBD1
J: TRBJ1-5
V: TRBV10-3
CDR3: CAISVTGEEPQHF
DNA: TGTGCCATCAGCGTGACAGGGGAGGAGCCCCAGCATTTT

size: NA
D: TRBD2
J: TRBJ2-7
V: TRBV5-1
CDR3: CASRLAGESAYEQYF
DNA: TGCGCCAGCAGACTAGCGGGAGAATCGGCTTACGAGCAGTACTTC

size: NA
D: NA
J: TRBJ2-1
V: TRBV7-9
CDR3: CASSGGAYNEQFF
DNA: TGTGCCAGCAGCGGGGGGGCGTACAATGAGCAGTTCTTC

size: NA
D: NA
J: TRBJ2-7
V: TRBV13
CDR3: CASSLGQGRSYEQYF
DNA: TGTGCCAGCAGCTTAGGACAGGGAAGGTCCTACGAGCAGTACTTC

size: NA
D: NA
J: TRBJ2-7
V: TRBV3-1/TRBV3-2
CDR3: CASSQADRYEQYF
DNA: TGTGCCAGCAGCCAAGCAGATCGCTACGAGCAGTACTTC

size: NA
D: NA
J: TRBJ1-3
V: TRBV28
CDR3: CASSILTGTSGNTIYF
DNA: TGTGCCAGCAGTATTCTAACAGGGACCTCTGGAAACACCATATATTTT

size: NA
D: TRBD1
J: TRBJ2-2
V: TRBV24-1
CDR3: CATSDPRTGATGELFF
DNA: TGTGCCACCAGTGACCCGCGGACAGGGGCCACCGGGGAGCTGTTTTTT

size: NA
D: TRBD1
J: TRBJ2-3
V: TRBV6-5
CDR3: CATKQGASTDTQYF
DNA: TGTGCCACAAAACAGGGGGCCAGCACAGATACGCAGTATTTT

size: NA
D: TRBD2
J: TRBJ2-1
V: TRBV6-1
CDR3: CASSEWGGEQFF
DNA: TGTGCCAGCAGTGAATGGGGGGGTGAGCAGTTCTTC

size: few
D: NA
J: TRBJ2-3
V: TRBV7-9
CDR3: CASSLSGADTQYF
DNA: TGTGCCAGCAGCTTATCAGGTGCGGATACGCAGTATTTT

size: NA
D: NA
J: TRBJ2-3
V: TRBV5-1
CDR3: CASSLGRSTDTQYF
DNA: TGCGCCAGCAGCTTGGGCCGGTCCACAGATACGCAGTATTTT

size: once
D: NA
J: TRBJ2-1
V: TRBV11-2
CDR3: CASSLYLGTEQFF
DNA: TGTGCCAGCAGCCTATACCTCGGGACAGAGCAGTTCTTC

size: NA
D: NA
J: TRBJ2-4
V: TRBV7-2
CDR3: CASSPSSSVGRNIQYF
DNA: TGTGCCAGCAGTCCATCTAGTTCGGTTGGGAGGAACATTCAGTACTTC

size: NA
D: TRBD1
J: TRBJ1-1
V: TRBV2
CDR3: CASSGTTGALVAFF
DNA: TGTGCCAGCAGTGGTACCACAGGGGCCCTCGTAGCTTTCTTT

size: NA
D: NA
J: TRBJ1-2
V: TRBV28
CDR3: CASRQPDRFYGYTF
DNA: TGTGCCAGCAGGCAACCCGACAGGTTCTATGGCTACACCTTC

size: NA
D: NA
J: TRBJ2-1
V: TRBV3-1/TRBV3-2
CDR3: CASSQFGGPSYNEQFF
DNA: TGTGCCAGCAGCCAATTCGGGGGGCCCTCCTACAATGAGCAGTTCTTC

size: NA
D: TRBD1
J: TRBJ1-2
V: TRBV12-3/TRBV12-4
CDR3: CASSLTGNYGYTF
DNA: TGTGCCAGCAGCCTGACAGGGAACTATGGCTACACCTTC

size: NA
D: TRBD1
J: TRBJ1-1
V: TRBV5-5
CDR3: CASSPNPTGMNTEAFF
DNA: TGTGCCAGCAGCCCCAACCCGACAGGGATGAACACTGAAGCTTTCTTT

size: NA
D: NA
J: TRBJ2-2
V: TRBV10-3
CDR3: CAISESPGVGELFF
DNA: TGTGCCATCAGTGAGTCTCCGGGAGTCGGGGAGCTGTTTTTT

size: NA
D: TRBD1
J: TRBJ1-3
V: TRBV7-8
CDR3: CASSSDRAAGNTIYF
DNA: TGTGCCAGCAGCTCGGACAGGGCGGCGGGAAACACCATATATTTT

size: NA
D: NA
J: TRBJ2-7
V: TRBV15
CDR3: CATSRERWRSPSSYEQYF
DNA: TGTGCCACCAGCAGAGAGAGGTGGCGGTCCCCAAGCTCCTACGAGCAGTACTTC

size: NA
D: NA
J: TRBJ2-7
V: TRBV6-5
CDR3: CASSPKPGWDYEQYF
DNA: TGTGCCAGCAGTCCAAAGCCGGGATGGGACTACGAGCAGTACTTC